These 27 T cell receptor beta chains were sequenced from one sample in a study of shared clonotypes between healthy human individuals. Repertoires were generated with immunoSEQ multiplex PCR, while TCRdb's copy carries only in-frame clones and drops some. The repertoire holds 2 million to 3 million clones, with approximately 94% as singletons. The specimen was naive CD4+ T cells from PBMCs. Specified subset: CD45RA+ positively selected. Every receptor here comes from a man younger than 35 in good health. Some clones in this sample may be carry-over from other donors' samples.

About this clone: Other nucleotide sequences from this sample produce the same CDR3. The chain has TRBV6-1 and TRBJ2-7, with D unresolved. Germline CDR1 is MNHNS and CDR2 is SASEGT. The V and J ends lost 3 bases and 4 bases respectively, with 10 bases between them. The CDR3 has 13 amino acids. CDR3 in DNA: TGTGCCAGCAGTGAGAGAGGTCCTTACGAGCAGTACTTC. Translated: CASSERGPYEQYF.

V and J are TRBV4-1 and TRBJ2-7, with 13 bases aligning to TRBD2. The CDR3 runs 15 residues. With 5 bases clipped from V and 7 bases from J, the junction kept 8 bases outside the gene matches. The germline gives CDR1 MGHRA, CDR2 YSYEKL. The CDR3 region has the DNA TGCGCCAGCAGCGAACTAGCGGGAGGGCCTGGAGAGCAGTACTTC. It specifies CASSELAGGPGEQYF.

The chain uses TRBV6-1 and TRBJ1-2; 10 bases match TRBD1. Unmatched junction bases numbered 4, after V lost 0 bases and J lost 9 bases. This CDR3 has 14 amino acids. From germline, CDR1 is MNHNS and CDR2 SASEGT. This CDR3 reads CASSEAGTGDRYTF. The CDR3 coding sequence is TGTGCCAGCAGTGAAGCGGGGACAGGGGATCGCTACACCTTC.

The V gene is TRBV27, the J gene TRBJ1-5, with 8 nucleotides matching TRBD1. This CDR3 region has 17 residues. The V gene's germline CDR1 is MNHEY and CDR2 SMNVEV (reference sequence). V trimming: 4 bases; J trimming: 0 bases; junction bases outside the gene matches: 8. Here the CDR3 DNA reads TGTGCCAGCAGTTCCGGACAGGGCCTTGGTAGCAATCAGCCCCAGCATTTT. It yields the protein CASSSGQGLGSNQPQHF.

The V gene is TRBV28, the J gene TRBJ1-2; TRBD1 aligns across 8 bases. Germline CDR1 MDHEN, CDR2 SYDVKM. This CDR3 contains 15 residues. The V segment lost 2 bases and the J segment 3 bases; nucleotides outside the gene matches: 5. This chain's CDR3 is CASSLGAGGDYGYTF. As DNA, the CDR3 is TGTGCCAGCAGTTTAGGGGCAGGGGGCGACTATGGCTACACCTTC.

CDR3 sequence (DNA): TGTGCCAGCAGCTTAGTCCTGGGTGGGGATACGCAGTATTTT. Residues: CASSLVLGGDTQYF. This chain connects TRBV7-9 to TRBJ2-3; no reliable D call. Trimming removed 1 base at V and 6 bases at J, with 11 bases between. Germline CDR1 is SEHNR and CDR2 is FQNEAQ (reference sequence). The length of the CDR3 is 14 residues. The full variable domain, its missing parts supplied by reference TRBV7-9 and TRBJ2-3, is DTGVSQNPRHKITKRGQNVTFRCDPISEHNRLYWYRQTLGQGPEFLTYFQNEAQLEKSRLLSDRFSAERPKGSFSTLEIQRTEQGDSAMYLCASSLVLGGDTQYFGPGTRLTVL.

The chain carries TRBV4-1 and TRBJ1-1; the D gene is possibly TRBD1 (6 bases). Germline V gives CDR1 MGHRA, CDR2 YSYEKL. V lost 0 bases and J lost 5, with 16 bases in between. The CDR3 covers 16 residues. The CDR3 is CASSQDLRGGRTEAFF. In DNA, the CDR3 is TGCGCCAGCAGCCAAGATCTACGAGGGGGGCGTACTGAAGCTTTCTTT.

The chain has TRBV19 and TRBJ2-3; D gene ambiguous. This CDR3 has 12 amino acids. Per the germline V gene, CDR1 is LNHDA and CDR2 is SQIVND (reference sequence). V was pared by 1 base and J by 4 bases, with 3 bases between. CDR3: CASSIVPDTQYF. CDR3 nucleotide sequence: TGTGCCAGTAGTATAGTTCCAGATACGCAGTATTTT.

The chain has TRBV4-1 and TRBJ2-5; D remains ambiguous. The germline CDR1 and CDR2 sequences are MGHRA and YSYEKL. The CDR3 has 14 amino acids. V shed 1 base and J shed 4 bases, with 10 bases lying between them. CDR3 bases: TGCGCCAGCAGCCAAGTTGGGCCCCCAGAGACCCAGTACTTC. Translation gives CASSQVGPPETQYF.

The chain combines TRBV12-5 with TRBJ2-2, with TRBD2 matching over 12 bases. This CDR3 spans 17 amino acids. V shed 1 base, J shed 0 bases, and the junction held 0 bases outside the gene matches. Germline CDR1 LGHNT, CDR2 FRNRAP. The CDR3 loop is CASGLGTSGTNTGELFF. Written as DNA, the CDR3 is TGTGCTAGTGGTTTGGGGACTAGCGGGACGAACACCGGGGAGCTGTTTTTT. The full variable domain, with the rest looked up from reference TRBV12-5 and TRBJ2-2, is DARVTQTPRHKVTEMGQEVTMRCQPILGHNTVFWYRQTMMQGLELLAYFRNRAPLDDSGMPKDRFSAEMPDATLATLKIQPSEPRDSAVYFCASGLGTSGTNTGELFFGEGSRLTVL.

The chain uses TRBV9 and TRBJ2-1, with TRBD2 matching over 14 bases. Losses at the gene ends were 3 bases for V and 5 bases for J; bases not matched to a gene: 4. Germline V lookup: CDR1 SGDLS, CDR2 YYNGEE. The CDR3 is 16 residues long. CDR3 coding DNA: TGTGCCAGCAGCGAAGGACTAGCGGGAGGAAACAATGAGCAGTTCTTC. It specifies CASSEGLAGGNNEQFF.

This clone was seen a single time. The chain combines TRBV5-4 with TRBJ2-7; a weak D match, TRBD1 (5 bases). Germline values: CDR1 SGHNT, CDR2 YYREEE (reference sequence). The CDR3 extends over 12 amino acids. V dropped 0 bases and J dropped 6 bases, with 7 bases sitting between them. The CDR3 nucleotides read TGTGCCAGCAGCTTGGGTCAGGGCGAGCAGTACTTC. This translates into CASSLGQGEQYF.

Concerning this clone itself: Germline is not matched at one junction end, which may reflect a read error. The CDR3 loop is CASSLSDYGYAF. For the CDR3, the DNA is TGTGCCAGCAGCTTGTCTGACTATGGCTACGCCTTC. V is TRBV7-9 and J is TRBJ1-2; D gene uncertain. The CDR3 covers 12 residues. CDR1 is SEHNR and CDR2 is FQNEAQ in the germline V gene (reference sequence).

This chain connects TRBV9 to TRBJ2-1; no definite D call. The CDR3 covers 11 residues. Germline V gene sequence: CDR1 SGDLS, CDR2 YYNGEE. V gave up 4 bases and J gave up 8 bases, with 7 bases separating them. DNA of the CDR3: TGTGCCAGCAGCCCCGGGTATGAGCAGTTCTTC. This encodes CASSPGYEQFF.

V usage is TRBV11-1 and J usage is TRBJ1-1; a possible D gene is TRBD1 (6 bases). The CDR3 is 13 residues long. V lost 7 bases to trimming and J lost 4 bases, with 13 bases between them. Germline V CDR1 and CDR2: SGHAT, FQDESV (reference sequence). The CDR3: CASNRGLGTEAFF. CDR3 in DNA: TGTGCCAGCAATCGGGGGCTCGGCACTGAAGCTTTCTTT.

This sequence joins TRBV6-5 and TRBJ1-5, with 8 bases fitting TRBD1. The V segment lost 8 bases and the J segment 2 bases; nucleotides outside the gene matches: 2. CDR3 size: 13 residues. The germline V gene has CDR1 MNHEY and CDR2 SVGAGI. Here the CDR3 reads CASQTGGNQPQHF. The CDR3 DNA sequence: TGTGCCAGCCAGACAGGGGGCAATCAGCCCCAGCATTTT.

This chain links TRBV19 with TRBJ2-7; 7 nucleotides align to TRBD2. V lost 3 bases and J lost 7; bases outside the gene matches: 9. Looked up from germline, CDR1 is LNHDA and CDR2 is SQIVND (reference sequence). The CDR3 is made up of 14 amino acids. CDR3 in amino acids: CASSIQAGFSEQYF. The CDR3 DNA sequence: TGTGCCAGTAGTATTCAAGCGGGATTTTCAGAGCAGTACTTC. The full variable domain, in which reference TRBV19 and TRBJ2-7 provide the parts outside the CDR3, is DGGITQSPKYLFRKEGQNVTLSCEQNLNHDAMYWYRQDPGQGLRLIYYSQIVNDFQKGDIAEGYSVSREKKESFPLTVTSAQKNPTAFYLCASSIQAGFSEQYFGPGTRLTVT.

The count of this clone is one. The rearrangement links TRBV4-1 to TRBJ2-5; 7 bases are a match to TRBD1. The CDR3 contains 16 residues. From germline, CDR1 is MGHRA and CDR2 YSYEKL. With 0 bases clipped from V and 4 bases from J, the junction kept 8 bases outside the gene matches. Written as DNA, the CDR3 is TGCGCCAGCAGCCAAGACGGGAACAGGGGCCGAGAGACCCAGTACTTC. The encoded protein is CASSQDGNRGRETQYF.

The V call is TRBV6-4, the J call TRBJ1-5; no clear D. There are 16 residues in the CDR3. The germline CDR1 and CDR2 sequences are MRHNA and SNTAGT. The ends were cut back, 6 bases at V and 1 base at J, with 16 bases in the middle. The CDR3 DNA reads as TGTGCCAGCAGGGAGATCAGGCTTCTGAGCAATCAGCCCCAGCATTTT. Translating it yields CASREIRLLSNQPQHF.

The chain carries TRBV19 and TRBJ2-2; D uncertain. CDR1 and CDR2 from the germline V gene are LNHDA and SQIVND (reference sequence). The CDR3 is made up of 15 amino acids. V was shortened by 7 bases and J by 0 bases, with 12 bases between the two germline ends. In DNA, the CDR3 is TGTGCCAGTACCTCTCAACCGGCGAACACCGGGGAGCTGTTTTTT. Protein product: CASTSQPANTGELFF. Drawing the rest from reference TRBV19 and TRBJ2-2, the complete variable domain is DGGITQSPKYLFRKEGQNVTLSCEQNLNHDAMYWYRQDPGQGLRLIYYSQIVNDFQKGDIAEGYSVSREKKESFPLTVTSAQKNPTAFYLCASTSQPANTGELFFGEGSRLTVL.

This chain connects TRBV30 to TRBJ2-3, with a weak D call TRBD2 (5 bases). Trimming pared 1 base from V and 4 bases from J, leaving 12 bases between. Germline CDR1 and CDR2: GTSNPN and SVGIG (reference sequence). The CDR3 consists of 14 residues. The DNA of the CDR3 is TGTGCCTGGAGTGGGGAGTCTTGGGCAGATACGCAGTATTTT. Residues: CAWSGESWADTQYF.

The rearrangement uses TRBV5-6 and TRBJ2-1, with a possible D match to TRBD2 (6 bases). The CDR3 is 15 amino acids. Germline CDR1 and CDR2: SGHDT and YYEEEE. V lost 4 bases, J lost 1 base, and 12 bases lay in between. The CDR3 bases are TGTGCCAGCAGCCAAAGGGGAGGTTCCTACAATGAGCAGTTCTTC. Amino acid sequence: CASSQRGGSYNEQFF. Full variable domain (remainder filled in from reference TRBV5-6 and TRBJ2-1): DAGVTQSPTHLIKTRGQQVTLRCSPKSGHDTVSWYQQALGQGPQFIFQYYEEEERQRGNFPDRFSGHQFPNYSSELNVNALLLGDSALYLCASSQRGGSYNEQFFGPGTRLTVL.

The rearrangement uses TRBV15 and TRBJ1-5; tentatively, D is TRBD1 (6 bases). Germline values: CDR1 LNHNV, CDR2 YYDKDF (reference sequence). This CDR3 is built from 16 residues. Trimming stripped 1 base from V and 0 bases from J, with 10 bases between. In DNA form, the CDR3 reads TGTGCCACCAGCAGAGGGACAGCGTATAGCAATCAGCCCCAGCATTTT. Residues: CATSRGTAYSNQPQHF.

The gene calls are TRBV7-2 and TRBJ1-1; D is undetermined. The CDR3 contains 14 residues. Trimming removed 1 base from V and 4 bases from J, with 10 bases in between. CDR1 and CDR2 (germline): SGHTA, FQGNSA. CDR3 sequence reads: CASSLGIGSTEAFF. The CDR3 coding sequence is TGTGCCAGCAGCTTAGGAATCGGGAGCACTGAAGCTTTCTTT.

The chain combines TRBV9 with TRBJ2-7; D may be TRBD1 (6 bases). The CDR3 is 15 residues long. Germline CDR1 SGDLS, CDR2 YYNGEE. The V end was cut by 0 bases, the J end by 1 base, with 11 bases between. The CDR3 nucleotides read TGTGCCAGCAGCGTAGCCCAGGGGCCTTCCTACGAGCAGTACTTC. Protein: CASSVAQGPSYEQYF. Variable domain in full (rest from reference TRBV9 and TRBJ2-7): DSGVTQTPKHLITATGQRVTLRCSPRSGDLSVYWYQQSLDQGLQFLIQYYNGEERAKGNILERFSAQQFPDLHSELNLSSLELGDSALYFCASSVAQGPSYEQYFGPGTRLTVT.

The rearrangement joins TRBV19 to TRBJ2-5, with 10 bases lining up with TRBD2. Germline V gene data show CDR1 as LNHDA and CDR2 as SQIVND (reference sequence). The CDR3 spans 16 residues. Trimming cost V 5 bases and J 4 bases; bases outside gene matches: 10. CDR3 residues: CASSSSSGRWVETQYF. CDR3 sequence (DNA): TGTGCCAGTAGTTCGTCTAGCGGGAGATGGGTAGAGACCCAGTACTTC.

Note on this clone: Different DNA sequences within this sample yield the same CDR3. This rearrangement joins TRBV5-1 to TRBJ2-7; possible D gene TRBD1, 6 bases. CDR1 SGHRS and CDR2 YFSETQ come from the germline V gene. Trimming took off 0 bases at V and 2 bases at J, with 9 bases between the two ends. The CDR3 has 14 amino acids. CDR3 coding DNA: TGCGCCAGCAGCTTGGCAGGGGTCACCTACGAGCAGTACTTC. Residues: CASSLAGVTYEQYF.